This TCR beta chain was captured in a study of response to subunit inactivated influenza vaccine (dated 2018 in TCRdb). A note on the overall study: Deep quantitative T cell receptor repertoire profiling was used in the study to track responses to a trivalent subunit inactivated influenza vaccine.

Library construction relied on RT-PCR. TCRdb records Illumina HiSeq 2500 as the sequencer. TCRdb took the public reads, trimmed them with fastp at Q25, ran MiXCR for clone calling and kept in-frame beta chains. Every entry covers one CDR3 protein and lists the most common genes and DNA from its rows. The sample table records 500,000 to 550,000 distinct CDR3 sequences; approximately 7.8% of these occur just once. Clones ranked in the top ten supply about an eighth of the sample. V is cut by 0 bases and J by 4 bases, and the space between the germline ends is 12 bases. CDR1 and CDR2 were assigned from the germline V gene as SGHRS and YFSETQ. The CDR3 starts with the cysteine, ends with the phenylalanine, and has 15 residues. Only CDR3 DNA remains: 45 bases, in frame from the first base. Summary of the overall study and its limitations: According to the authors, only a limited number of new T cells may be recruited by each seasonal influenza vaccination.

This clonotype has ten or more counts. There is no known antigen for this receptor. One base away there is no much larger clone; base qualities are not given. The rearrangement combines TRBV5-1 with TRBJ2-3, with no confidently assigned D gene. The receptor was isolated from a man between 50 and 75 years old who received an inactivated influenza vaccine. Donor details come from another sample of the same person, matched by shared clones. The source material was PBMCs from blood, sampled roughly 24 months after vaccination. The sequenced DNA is TGCGCCAGCAGCTTGGCACTCTCCGGTTCAGATACGCAGTATTTT. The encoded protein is CASSLALSGSDTQYF.